The present T cell receptor (beta chain) was sequenced within a study of blood T cells in healthy people across ages. Findings and limits, study-wide: The diversity estimates, figures obtained from one million T cells, were considered underestimates. The lack of PBMC sorting stopped any conclusive naive versus antigen-experienced comparison.

This clonotype was detected a few times. Its antigen is unidentified. Through a sample-barcoded 5' primer and a J-beta primer mix, a second PCR was run for roughly 6 to 12 cycles. Template switching added a 12-random-nucleotide identifier to every cDNA molecule. MiXCR, applied by TCRdb to the 5' RACE reads, yields one record per CDR3 protein. Counted here are about 2 million distinct CDR3 sequences, less than 50% occurring once; the ten biggest clones make up more than 2%. This CDR3 spans 12 amino acids. The V segment lost 7 bases and the J segment 6 bases; nucleotides outside the gene matches: 5. Germline V gives CDR1 SEHNR, CDR2 FQNEAQ (reference sequence). The study recruited healthy Caucasian donors from Russia who were aged roughly 6 to 100.

V and J are TRBV7-9 and TRBJ1-2, with TRBD1 matching over 7 bases. Sequenced input: blood. The TCR sequence derives from a woman in her thirties or forties in good health. The CDR3 nucleotides are TGTGCCAGCACGTTAGGGGGCGATGGCTACACCTTC. Translated: CASTLGGDGYTF.